The entry that follows covers one T cell receptor (beta chain) sequence. The antigen remains undetermined. The data are from a study of CXCR3-negative and CXCR3-positive naive CD8 T cells. General study points: Naive cells with CXCR3 showed TRB CDR3s that were more hydrophobic than those in CXCR3-negative naive cells.

CDR3 length: 15 amino acids. CDR1 and CDR2 (germline): SGHTS, YDEGEE. Via 5' RACE with UMI labels, TRB cDNA libraries were prepared. Reprocessing the 5' RACE reads, TCRdb reports a single entry for every CDR3 protein and omits DNA. The repertoire table contains tens of thousands of distinct CDR3 sequences. Naivety in CD8+ T cells corresponded to a CD45RO-CCR7+CD27+CD95- phenotype. The genes are TRBV5-8 and TRBJ1-2. This TCR derives from a human donor in good health. Some clones in this sample may be carry-over from other donors' samples. Source material: naive CXCR3+ CD8+ T cells from blood. Subset defined: CD45RO-CCR7+CD27+CD95- naive CD8+ T cells expressing CXCR3 (TNR3+). This CDR3 reads CASSSSGHSSYGYTF.